These 10 T cell receptor beta chains came from one sample sequenced in a study of cytomegalovirus exposure and HLA in healthy donors. The study ran its PCR with 60 Vbeta and 13 Jbeta primers. Assay: immunoSEQ multiplex PCR; the TCRdb copy retains only in-frame clones and omits some. The data show about 170,000 clones, approximately 81% seen once. Material: PBMCs. The receptor set was obtained from a woman aged 45 to 65 in good health and CMV-seronegative.

The chain carries TRBV27 and TRBJ2-3; tentative D call: TRBD2 (5 bases). The CDR3 sequence is 15 residues long. V was clipped by 2 bases and J by 4 bases, with 13 bases between them. Germline V gene sequence: CDR1 MNHEY, CDR2 SMNVEV (reference sequence). This CDR3 reads CASSLGGRESDTQYF. The CDR3 region has the DNA TGTGCCAGCAGTTTAGGTGGGAGAGAGTCAGATACGCAGTATTTT.

The V gene is TRBV21-1, the J gene TRBJ1-4; the table's D call of TRBD1 was not tested on the DNA. TRBV21-1 is given as a pseudogene. The CDR3 has 15 residues. The CDR3 DNA follows: TGTGCCAGCAGGGGTTTGGGACAGGCGGGTGAAAAACTGTTTTTT. It translates to CASRGLGQAGEKLFF.

The chain combines TRBV4-1 with TRBJ1-2; 12 nucleotides match TRBD1. Germline V gene data show CDR1 as MGHRA and CDR2 as YSYEKL. The length of the CDR3 is 17 residues. The junction had 7 bases not matched to a gene; V was cut back by 3 bases and J by 2 bases. CDR3 nucleotides: TGCGCCAGCAGCCAGGGACAGGGGGCTTTTTCCAACTATGGCTACACCTTC. Translating it yields CASSQGQGAFSNYGYTF.

The rearrangement uses TRBV7-9 and TRBJ2-1; TRBD2 aligns across 12 bases. The CDR3 has 17 residues. The V gene's germline CDR1 is SEHNR and CDR2 FQNEAQ (reference sequence). The ends lost 5 bases at V and 6 bases at J; junction bases unmatched: 11. The CDR3, as DNA: TGTGCCAGCAGCGGCCGACTGACTAGCGGGGGATCCAATGAGCAGTTCTTC. It codes for CASSGRLTSGGSNEQFF.

The V call is TRBV5-1, the J call TRBJ1-1, with D perhaps matching TRBD1 (5 bases). CDR3 length: 15 amino acids. CDR1 is SGHRS, CDR2 YFSETQ, per germline. Trimming pared 7 bases from V and 4 bases from J, leaving 20 bases between. The CDR3 spells CASSPRGDLGTEAFF. The CDR3 nucleotides read TGCGCCAGCTCGCCTCGGGGGGATTTAGGCACTGAAGCTTTCTTT.

The V gene is TRBV7-3, the J gene TRBJ1-2; 7 bases are shared with TRBD1. Germline CDR1 is SGHTA and CDR2 is FQGTGA. Trimming at V came to 0 bases and at J to 8 bases, leaving 9 bases not matched to a gene. This CDR3 has 15 amino acids. For the CDR3, the DNA is TGTGCCAGCAGCTTAACGCAGACAGGGACGGGCGGCTACACCTTC. It codes for CASSLTQTGTGGYTF.

A few counts support this clone. The CDR3 loop is CASSGQTGLAGVFYNEQFF. In DNA form, the CDR3 reads TGTGCCAGCAGTGGGCAAACGGGACTAGCGGGGGTTTTCTACAATGAGCAGTTCTTC. The chain links TRBV2 to TRBJ2-1; 14 bases align to TRBD2. J lost 3 bases, V lost 4 bases, and 11 bases had no gene match. Germline CDR1 is SNHLY and CDR2 is FYNNEI. CDR3 size: 19 residues.

The chain combines TRBV6-5 with TRBJ2-5, with 7 bases that match TRBD1. The CDR3 is 16 residues long. J was trimmed by 1 base and V by 0 bases; bases with no gene match: 5. The germline V gene encodes CDR1 MNHEY and CDR2 SVGAGI. In DNA, the CDR3 is TGTGCCAGCAGTTACTCCATGGACAGGCGCCAAGAGACCCAGTACTTC. Residues: CASSYSMDRRQETQYF.

The chain couples TRBV7-2 to TRBJ1-4, with D maybe TRBD1 (6 bases). Germline assignment: CDR1 SGHTA and CDR2 FQGNSA. Trimming took off 7 bases at V and 4 bases at J, with 16 bases between the two ends. The CDR3 has 15 residues. Here the CDR3 DNA reads TGTGCCAGCAACAAGGGGGAATCCGGTAATGAAAAACTGTTTTTT. It codes for CASNKGESGNEKLFF.

This chain uses TRBV25-1 with TRBJ1-4, with D unclear. V was cut by 4 bases and J by 0 bases, with 9 bases left in between. This CDR3 region has 15 residues. Germline loops: CDR1 MGHDK, CDR2 SYGVNS. CDR3 sequence: CASSGSSATNEKLFF. The CDR3 nucleotides are TGTGCCAGCAGTGGATCCAGCGCAACTAATGAAAAACTGTTTTTT. Full variable domain (remainder filled in from reference TRBV25-1 and TRBJ1-4): EADIYQTPRYLVIGTGKKITLECSQTMGHDKMYWYQQDPGMELHLIHYSYGVNSTEKGDLSSESTVSRIRTEHFPLTLESARPSHTSQYLCASSGSSATNEKLFFGSGTQLSVL.